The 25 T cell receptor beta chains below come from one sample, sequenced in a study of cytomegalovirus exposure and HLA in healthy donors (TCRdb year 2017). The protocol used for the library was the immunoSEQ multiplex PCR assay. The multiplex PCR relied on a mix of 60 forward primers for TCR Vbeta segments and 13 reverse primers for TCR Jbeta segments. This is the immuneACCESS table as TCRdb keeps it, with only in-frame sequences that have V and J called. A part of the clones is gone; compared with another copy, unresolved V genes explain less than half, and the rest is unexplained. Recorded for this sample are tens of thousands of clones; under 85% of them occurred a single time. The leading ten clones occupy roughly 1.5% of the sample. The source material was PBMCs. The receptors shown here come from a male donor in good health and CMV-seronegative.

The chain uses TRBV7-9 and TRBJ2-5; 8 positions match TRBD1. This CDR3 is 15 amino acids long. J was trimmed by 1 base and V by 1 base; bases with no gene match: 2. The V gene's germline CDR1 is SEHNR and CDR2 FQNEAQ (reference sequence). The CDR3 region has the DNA TGTGCCAGCAGCTTAGGACAGGGGTTCCAAGAGACCCAGTACTTC. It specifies CASSLGQGFQETQYF.

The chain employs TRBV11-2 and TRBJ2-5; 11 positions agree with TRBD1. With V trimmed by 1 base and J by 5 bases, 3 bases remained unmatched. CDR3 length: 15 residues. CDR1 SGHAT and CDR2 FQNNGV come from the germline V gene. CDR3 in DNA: TGTGCCAGCAGCTTAGTGGGACAGGGGGGGGAGACCCAGTACTTC. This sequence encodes CASSLVGQGGETQYF.

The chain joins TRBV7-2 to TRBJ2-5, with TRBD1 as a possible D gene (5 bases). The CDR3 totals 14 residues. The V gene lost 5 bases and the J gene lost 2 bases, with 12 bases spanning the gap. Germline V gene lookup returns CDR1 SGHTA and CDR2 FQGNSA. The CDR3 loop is CASSRGHKQETQYF. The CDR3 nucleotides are TGTGCCAGCAGCAGAGGACATAAACAAGAGACCCAGTACTTC.

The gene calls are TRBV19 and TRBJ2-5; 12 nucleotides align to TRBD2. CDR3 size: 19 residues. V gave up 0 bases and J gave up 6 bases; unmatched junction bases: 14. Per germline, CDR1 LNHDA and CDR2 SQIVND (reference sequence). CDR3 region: CASSIDLGLAGGPGKTQYF. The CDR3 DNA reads TGTGCCAGTAGTATAGATCTCGGGCTAGCGGGAGGGCCAGGAAAGACCCAGTACTTC.

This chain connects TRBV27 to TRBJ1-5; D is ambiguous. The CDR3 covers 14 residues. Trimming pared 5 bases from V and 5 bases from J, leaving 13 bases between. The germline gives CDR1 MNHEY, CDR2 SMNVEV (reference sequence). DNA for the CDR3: TGTGCCAGCAGTCCTTATACCGGGGATCAGCCCCAGCATTTT. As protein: CASSPYTGDQPQHF.

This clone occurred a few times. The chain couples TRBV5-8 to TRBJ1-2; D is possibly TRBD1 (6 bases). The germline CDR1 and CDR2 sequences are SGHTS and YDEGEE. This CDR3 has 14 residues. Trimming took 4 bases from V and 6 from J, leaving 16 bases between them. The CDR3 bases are TGTGCCAGCAGCCTAGGACAGAGGAACGATGGCTACACCTTC. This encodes CASSLGQRNDGYTF.

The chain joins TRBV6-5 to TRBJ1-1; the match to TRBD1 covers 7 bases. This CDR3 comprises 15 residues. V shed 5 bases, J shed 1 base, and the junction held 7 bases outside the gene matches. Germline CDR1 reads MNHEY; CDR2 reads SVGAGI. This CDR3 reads CASSPSRDRNTEAFF. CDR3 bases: TGTGCCAGCAGTCCTTCCAGGGACAGGAACACTGAAGCTTTCTTT.

The CDR3 reads CASSYSLSDQPQHF. The CDR3 DNA sequence: TGTGCCAGCAGTTATTCTTTAAGCGATCAGCCCCAGCATTTT. This rearrangement joins TRBV6-5 to TRBJ1-5; D is unclear. V was trimmed by 3 bases and J by 5 bases, leaving 11 bases between them. There are 14 residues in the CDR3. The V gene's germline CDR1 is MNHEY and CDR2 SVGAGI.

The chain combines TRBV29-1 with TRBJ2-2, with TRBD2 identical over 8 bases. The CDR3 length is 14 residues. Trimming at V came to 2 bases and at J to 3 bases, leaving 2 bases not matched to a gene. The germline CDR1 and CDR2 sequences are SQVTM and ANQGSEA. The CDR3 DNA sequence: TGCAGCGTTGAATACGGGGGGGACACCGGGGAGCTGTTTTTT. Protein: CSVEYGGDTGELFF.

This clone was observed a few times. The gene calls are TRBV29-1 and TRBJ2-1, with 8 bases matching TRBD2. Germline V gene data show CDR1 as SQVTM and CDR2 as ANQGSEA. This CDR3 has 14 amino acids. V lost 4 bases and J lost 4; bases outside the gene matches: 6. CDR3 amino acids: CSVVHGRDYNEQFF. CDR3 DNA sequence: TGCAGCGTTGTCCACGGGAGGGATTACAATGAGCAGTTCTTC.

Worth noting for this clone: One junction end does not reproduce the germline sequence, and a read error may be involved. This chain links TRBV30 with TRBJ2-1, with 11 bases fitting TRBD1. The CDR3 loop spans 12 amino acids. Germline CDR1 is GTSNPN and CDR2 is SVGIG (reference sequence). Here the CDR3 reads CASDRGLDPPLF. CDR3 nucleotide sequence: TGTGCCTCGGACAGGGGGCTTGATCCCCCGCTCTTC. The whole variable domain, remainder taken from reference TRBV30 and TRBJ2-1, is SQTIHQWPATLVQPVGSPLSLECTVEGTSNPNLYWYRQAAGRGLQLLFYSVGIGQISSEVPQNLSASRPQDRQFILSSKKLLLSDSGFYLCASDRGLDPPLFGPGTRLTVL.

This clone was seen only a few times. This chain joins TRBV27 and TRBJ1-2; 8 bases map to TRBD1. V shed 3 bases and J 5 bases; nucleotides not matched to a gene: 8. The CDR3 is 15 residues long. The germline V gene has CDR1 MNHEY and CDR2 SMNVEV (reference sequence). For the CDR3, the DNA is TGTGCCAGCAGTTTCCTTCAGGGGGCAGGGTATGGCTACACCTTC. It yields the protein CASSFLQGAGYGYTF.

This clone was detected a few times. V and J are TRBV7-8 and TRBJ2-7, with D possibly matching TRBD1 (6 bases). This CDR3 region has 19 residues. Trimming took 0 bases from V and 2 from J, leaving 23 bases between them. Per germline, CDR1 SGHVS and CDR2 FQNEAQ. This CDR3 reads CASSLAPGKTWGRAYEQYF. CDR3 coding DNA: TGTGCCAGCAGCTTAGCGCCGGGCAAAACCTGGGGGCGCGCCTACGAGCAGTACTTC. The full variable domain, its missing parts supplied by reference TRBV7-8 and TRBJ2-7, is GAGVSQSPRYKVAKRGQDVALRCDPISGHVSLFWYQQALGQGPEFLTYFQNEAQLDKSGLPSDRFFAERPEGSVSTLKIQRTQQEDSAVYLCASSLAPGKTWGRAYEQYFGPGTRLTVT.

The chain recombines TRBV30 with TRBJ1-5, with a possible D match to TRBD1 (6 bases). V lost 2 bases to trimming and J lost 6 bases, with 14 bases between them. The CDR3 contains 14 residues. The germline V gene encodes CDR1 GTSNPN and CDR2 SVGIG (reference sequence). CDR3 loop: CAWSTGSSSQPQHF. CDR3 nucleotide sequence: TGTGCCTGGAGTACAGGGAGTTCTAGTCAGCCCCAGCATTTT.

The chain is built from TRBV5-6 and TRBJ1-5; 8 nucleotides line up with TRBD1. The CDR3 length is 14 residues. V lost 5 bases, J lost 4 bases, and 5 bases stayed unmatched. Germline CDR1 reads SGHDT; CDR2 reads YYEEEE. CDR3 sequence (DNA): TGTGCCAGCAGTACTACAGGGGGGAATCAGCCCCAGCATTTT. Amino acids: CASSTTGGNQPQHF. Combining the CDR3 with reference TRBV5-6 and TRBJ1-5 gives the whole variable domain DAGVTQSPTHLIKTRGQQVTLRCSPKSGHDTVSWYQQALGQGPQFIFQYYEEEERQRGNFPDRFSGHQFPNYSSELNVNALLLGDSALYLCASSTTGGNQPQHFGDGTRLSIL.

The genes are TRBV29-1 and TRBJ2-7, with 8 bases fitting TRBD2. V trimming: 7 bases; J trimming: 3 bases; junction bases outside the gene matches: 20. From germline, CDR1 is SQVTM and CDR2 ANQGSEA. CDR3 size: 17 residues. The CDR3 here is CSAMGGTSFRASYEQYF. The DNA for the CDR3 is TGCAGCGCCATGGGAGGGACTAGTTTTCGCGCTAGCTACGAGCAGTACTTC.

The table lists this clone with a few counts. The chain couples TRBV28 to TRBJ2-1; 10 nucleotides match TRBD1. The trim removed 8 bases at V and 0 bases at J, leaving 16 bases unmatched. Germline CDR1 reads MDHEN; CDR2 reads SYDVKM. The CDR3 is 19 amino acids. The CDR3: CASVQTGGLVASSYNEQFF. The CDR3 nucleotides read TGTGCCAGCGTCCAGACAGGGGGCTTGGTAGCGAGCTCCTACAATGAGCAGTTCTTC.

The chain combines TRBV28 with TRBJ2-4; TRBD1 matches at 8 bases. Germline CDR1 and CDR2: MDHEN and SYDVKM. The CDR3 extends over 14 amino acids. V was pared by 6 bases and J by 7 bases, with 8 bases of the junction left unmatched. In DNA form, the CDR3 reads TGTGCCAGCAGGCCAGGGGGCGGAGGGAACATTCAGTACTTC. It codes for CASRPGGGGNIQYF.

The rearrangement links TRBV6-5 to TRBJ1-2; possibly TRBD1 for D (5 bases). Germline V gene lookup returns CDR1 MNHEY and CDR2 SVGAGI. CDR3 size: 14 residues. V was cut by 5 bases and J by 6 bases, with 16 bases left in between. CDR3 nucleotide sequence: TGTGCCAGCAGTGAAGGCAGGGATACTGATGGCTACACCTTC. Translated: CASSEGRDTDGYTF.

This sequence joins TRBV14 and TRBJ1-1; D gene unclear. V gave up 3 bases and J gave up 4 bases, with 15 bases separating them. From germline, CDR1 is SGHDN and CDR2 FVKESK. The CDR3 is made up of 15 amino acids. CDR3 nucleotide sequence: TGTGCCAGCAGCCACGCCCGCGGGGTCGGCACTGAAGCTTTCTTT. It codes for CASSHARGVGTEAFF.

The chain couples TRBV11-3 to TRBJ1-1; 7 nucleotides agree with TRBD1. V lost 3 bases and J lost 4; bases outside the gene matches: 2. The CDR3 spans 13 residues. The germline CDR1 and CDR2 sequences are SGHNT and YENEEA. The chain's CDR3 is CASSFRGSTEAFF. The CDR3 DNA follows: TGTGCCAGCAGCTTCAGGGGGAGCACTGAAGCTTTCTTT.

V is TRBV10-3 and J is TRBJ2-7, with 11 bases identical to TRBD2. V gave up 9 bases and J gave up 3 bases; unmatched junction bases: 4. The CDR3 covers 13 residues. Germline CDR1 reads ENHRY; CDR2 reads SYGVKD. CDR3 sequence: CAITTSGDYEQYF. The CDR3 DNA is TGTGCCATTACGACTAGCGGGGACTACGAGCAGTACTTC.

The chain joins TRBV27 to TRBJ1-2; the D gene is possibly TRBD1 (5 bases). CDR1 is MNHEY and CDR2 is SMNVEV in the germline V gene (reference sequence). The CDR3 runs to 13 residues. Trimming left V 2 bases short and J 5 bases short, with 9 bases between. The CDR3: CASSLGGMYGYTF. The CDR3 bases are TGTGCCAGCAGTTTAGGGGGGATGTATGGCTACACCTTC.

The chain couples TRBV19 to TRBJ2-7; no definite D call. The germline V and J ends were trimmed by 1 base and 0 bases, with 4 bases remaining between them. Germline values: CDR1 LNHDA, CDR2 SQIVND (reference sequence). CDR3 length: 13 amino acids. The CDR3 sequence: CASSIGHSYEQYF. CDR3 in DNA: TGTGCCAGTAGTATAGGACACTCCTACGAGCAGTACTTC.

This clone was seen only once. This CDR3 is CATRDSWREQYF. CDR3 bases: TGTGCCACTAGGGACAGTTGGAGGGAGCAGTACTTC. The chain recombines TRBV19 with TRBJ2-7, with TRBD1 matching 7 bases. CDR3 length: 12 amino acids. Germline CDR1 and CDR2: LNHDA and SQIVND (reference sequence). V dropped 10 bases and J dropped 7; count of bases not matched to a gene: 10. Full variable domain (remainder filled in from reference TRBV19 and TRBJ2-7): DGGITQSPKYLFRKEGQNVTLSCEQNLNHDAMYWYRQDPGQGLRLIYYSQIVNDFQKGDIAEGYSVSREKKESFPLTVTSAQKNPTAFYLCATRDSWREQYFGPGTRLTVT.